This T cell receptor beta chain was obtained from a study of blood T cell repertoires in COVID-19. Study background: The United States, Italy and Spain provided the acute and convalescent COVID-19 samples. T cells, B-cell-depleted T cells, or PBMCs provided the cDNA or gDNA that served as material.

Trimming pared 5 bases from V and 0 bases from J, leaving 13 bases between. Germline V gene data show CDR1 as SGHAT and CDR2 as FQNNGV. The CDR3 totals 15 residues. Authors' processing steps: Researchers report that nucleated cell counts were estimated from reference gene primer amplification. The repertoire was sequenced with immunoSEQ multiplex PCR; TCRdb's copy has only in-frame clones and lacks some. V, J and clone size reflect that table, while D and trimming were determined from the DNA. Of about 380,000 clones listed, roughly 86% were seen once; the top ten hold over 0.95%. The material sequenced was peripheral blood. The gene calls are TRBV11-2 and TRBJ1-1; D is uncertain. The clonotype was recovered from a human donor with acute or convalescent COVID-19. The donor label of this sample is uncertain. Here the CDR3 reads CASSPLLSLNTEAFF. The CDR3 bases are TGTGCCAGCAGCCCCCTTTTAAGCCTGAACACTGAAGCTTTCTTT.